Listed below are T cell receptor beta chains from one sample, sequenced in a study of response to subunit inactivated influenza vaccine. One entry per CDR3 protein, called by TCRdb with MiXCR from the RT-PCR reads. The sample has more than 400,000 distinct CDR3 sequences, around 7.7% seen once. Sequencing used PBMCs from blood, obtained roughly 24 months after vaccination. These receptors were taken from a man aged 45 to 75 who received an inactivated influenza vaccine. CDR3s include the opening cysteine and the closing phenylalanine or tryptophan. For some rows the clone size is stated as once, few or many, or as a class when expanded; others skip it.

TRBV4-3,TRBJ2-5,NA,CASSQDLQQETQYF
TRBV12-3/TRBV12-4,TRBJ2-3,many,CASSLLAGEDTQYF
TRBV11-3,TRBJ2-1,NA,CASSRTVNEQFF
TRBV4-2,TRBJ1-5,many,CASSQDLKRAPLQPQHF
TRBV4-3,TRBJ2-7,many,CASSQDRGFYEQYF
TRBV20-1,TRBJ2-7,many,CSARDLKAGGAYEQYF
TRBV6-2/TRBV6-3,TRBJ2-5,few,CASSYSTFSGRSSGGETQYF
TRBV5-1,TRBJ1-3,many,CASSQGITGNTIYF
TRBV6-2/TRBV6-3,TRBJ2-2,many,CASSHFPGTGNTGELFF
TRBV5-1,TRBJ2-5,few,CASNARDRGQETQYF